The 10 T cell receptor beta chains in this list originate from one sample, sequenced in a study of T cell clusters in autoimmune cytopenias. TRB was amplified by touch-down multiplex PCR, primer pools A and B combined. TCRdb reprocessed the multiplex PCR reads; each CDR3 protein has one entry and no DNA is given. In all, the sample yields approximately 2,000 distinct CDR3 sequences. TRB amplification used approximately 0.25 ug of peripheral blood genomic DNA. These data are also associated with another study on T cell repertoires in aging, cancer and after chemotherapy.

Material for sequencing was peripheral blood. The receptor set was obtained from a human donor with chronic lymphocytic leukemia.

The rearrangement links TRBV28 to TRBJ2-7; the TCRdb call, TRBD1, lacks DNA for checking. The V gene's germline CDR1 is MDHEN and CDR2 SYDVKM. This CDR3 comprises 17 residues. The CDR3 loop is CASSPTPGTGRPHEQYF.

This clonotype registers medium-sized by frequency. The CDR3 is CAISESTGAGYNEQFF. This chain joins TRBV10-3 and TRBJ2-1; the D call from TCRdb, TRBD1, cannot be confirmed without DNA. The CDR3 is 16 residues long. Germline lookup yields CDR1 ENHRY and CDR2 SYGVKD.

This chain joins TRBV20-1 and TRBJ2-2; there is no DNA to check the TCRdb D call of TRBD1. CDR1 and CDR2 (germline): DFQATT, SNEGSKA (reference sequence). This CDR3 has 12 residues. The CDR3 sequence is CSAALVAGELFF.

By frequency, this clonotype registers medium-sized. V is TRBV10-3 and J is TRBJ1-2; without DNA, the TCRdb call of TRBD1 cannot be checked. Germline CDR1 ENHRY, CDR2 SYGVKD. The CDR3 runs to 15 residues. CDR3: CAISESSGAVYGYTF.

This clonotype is classed as medium-sized (0.01 to 0.1%) by frequency. The rearrangement uses TRBV27 and TRBJ2-5; no DNA is available, so the TRBD1 call from TCRdb remains unchecked. Germline V lookup: CDR1 MNHEY, CDR2 SMNVEV (reference sequence). The length of the CDR3 is 16 residues. The CDR3 region is CASSLEGKLYQETQYF.

The chain links TRBV5-1 to TRBJ2-1; TCRdb picks TRBD2, but there is no DNA to check that call. This CDR3 has 16 amino acids. The germline CDR1 and CDR2 sequences are SGHRS and YFSETQ. The CDR3 loop reads CASSGGLAGSYNEQFF.

This rearrangement joins TRBV5-1 to TRBJ2-2; as DNA is missing, the TRBD1 call by TCRdb cannot be tested. CDR3 size: 15 residues. The germline gives CDR1 SGHRS, CDR2 YFSETQ. CDR3 amino acids: CASSRLAGSTGELFF.

Measured by frequency, this clonotype is medium-sized (0.01 to 0.1%). The rearrangement uses TRBV6-1 and TRBJ2-3; lacking DNA, the TRBD2 call made by TCRdb goes unchecked. The CDR3 has 14 residues. In germline, CDR1 is MNHNS, CDR2 SASEGT. CDR3 residues: CASSELTRSDTQYF.

By frequency, this clonotype registers medium-sized (0.01 to 0.1%). The rearrangement links TRBV5-1 to TRBJ2-3; no DNA is available, so the TRBD1 call from TCRdb remains unchecked. The CDR3 length is 15 residues. Germline CDR1 and CDR2: SGHRS and YFSETQ. The CDR3 spells CASSLAGGPTDTQYF. The full variable domain, completed using reference TRBV5-1 and TRBJ2-3, is KAGVTQTPRYLIKTRGQQVTLSCSPISGHRSVSWYQQTPGQGLQFLFEYFSETQRNKGNFPGRFSGRQFSNSRSEMNVSTLELGDSALYLCASSLAGGPTDTQYFGPGTRLTVL.

This clonotype is identified as medium-sized from frequency. The chain links TRBV5-1 to TRBJ2-2; the TRBD2 assignment by TCRdb is unverifiable without DNA. Germline V CDR1 and CDR2: SGHRS, YFSETQ. This CDR3 region has 14 residues. CDR3 in amino acids: CASLRDSNTGELFF.